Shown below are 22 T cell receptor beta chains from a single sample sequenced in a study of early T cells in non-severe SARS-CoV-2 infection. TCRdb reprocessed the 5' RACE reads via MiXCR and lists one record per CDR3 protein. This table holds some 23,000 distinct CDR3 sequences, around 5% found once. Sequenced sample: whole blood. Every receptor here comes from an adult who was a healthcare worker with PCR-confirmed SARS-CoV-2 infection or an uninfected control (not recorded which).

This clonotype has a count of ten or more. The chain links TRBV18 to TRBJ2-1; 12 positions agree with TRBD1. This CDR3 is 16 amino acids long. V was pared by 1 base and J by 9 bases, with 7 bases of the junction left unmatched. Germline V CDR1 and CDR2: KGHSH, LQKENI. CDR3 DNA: TGTGCCAGCTCACCACGACCGGGACAGGGGGCCGGTGAGCAGTTCTTC. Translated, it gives CASSPRPGQGAGEQFF.

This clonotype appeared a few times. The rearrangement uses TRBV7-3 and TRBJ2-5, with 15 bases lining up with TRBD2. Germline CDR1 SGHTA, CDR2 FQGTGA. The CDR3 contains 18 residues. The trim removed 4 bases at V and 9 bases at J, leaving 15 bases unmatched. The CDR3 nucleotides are TGTGCCAGCAGCTCCGGACTAGCGGGAGGGGACGGAAGGGTGGCCCAGTACTTC. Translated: CASSSGLAGGDGRVAQYF.

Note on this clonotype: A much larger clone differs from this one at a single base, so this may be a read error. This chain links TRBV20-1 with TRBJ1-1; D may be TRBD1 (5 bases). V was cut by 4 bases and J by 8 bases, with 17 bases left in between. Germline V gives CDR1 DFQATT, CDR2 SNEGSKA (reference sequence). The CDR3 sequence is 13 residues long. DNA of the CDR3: TGCAGTGCTATAGATACAGGCCGAGCCGAAGCTTTCTTT. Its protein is CSAIDTGRAEAFF.

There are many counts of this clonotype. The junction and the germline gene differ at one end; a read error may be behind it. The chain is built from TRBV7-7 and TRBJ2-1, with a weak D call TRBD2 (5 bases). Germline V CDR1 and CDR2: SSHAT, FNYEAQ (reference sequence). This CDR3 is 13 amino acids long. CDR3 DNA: TGTGCTAGCAGCCCGGGATTATACGATGAGCAGTTCTTC. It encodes CASSPGLYDEQFF.

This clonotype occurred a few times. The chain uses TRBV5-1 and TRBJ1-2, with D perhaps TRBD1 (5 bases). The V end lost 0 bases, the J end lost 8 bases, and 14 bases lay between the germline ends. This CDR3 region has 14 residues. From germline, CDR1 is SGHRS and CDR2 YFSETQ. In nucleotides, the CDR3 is TGCGCCAGCAGCTTGGCCCAAGCCAGGGACGGCTACACCTTC. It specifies CASSLAQARDGYTF.

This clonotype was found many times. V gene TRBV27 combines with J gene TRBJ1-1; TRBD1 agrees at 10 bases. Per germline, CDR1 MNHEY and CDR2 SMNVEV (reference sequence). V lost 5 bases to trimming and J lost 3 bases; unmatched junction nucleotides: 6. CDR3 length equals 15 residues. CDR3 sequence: CASSTRQGADTEAFF. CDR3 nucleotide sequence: TGTGCCAGCAGTACCCGACAGGGGGCAGACACTGAAGCTTTCTTT.

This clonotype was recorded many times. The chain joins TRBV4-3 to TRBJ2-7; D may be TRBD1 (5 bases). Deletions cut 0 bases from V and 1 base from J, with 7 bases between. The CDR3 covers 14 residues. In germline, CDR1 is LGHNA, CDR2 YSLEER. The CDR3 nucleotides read TGCGCCAGCAGCCAAGATAGACAGTCCTACGAGCAGTACTTC. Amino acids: CASSQDRQSYEQYF.

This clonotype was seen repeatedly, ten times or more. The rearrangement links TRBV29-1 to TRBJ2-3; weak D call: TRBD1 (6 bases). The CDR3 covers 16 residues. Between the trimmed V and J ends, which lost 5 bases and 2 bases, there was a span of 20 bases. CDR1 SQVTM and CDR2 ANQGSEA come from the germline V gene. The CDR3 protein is CSVQGVQGPSTDTQYF. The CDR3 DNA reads TGCAGCGTTCAGGGCGTGCAGGGGCCGTCCACAGATACGCAGTATTTT.

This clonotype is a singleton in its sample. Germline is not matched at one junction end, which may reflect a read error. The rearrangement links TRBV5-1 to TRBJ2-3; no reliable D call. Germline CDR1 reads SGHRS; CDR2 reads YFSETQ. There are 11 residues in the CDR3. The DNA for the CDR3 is TGCGCCAGCAGCCAAACAGATTCGCAGTATTTT. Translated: CASSQTDSQYF.

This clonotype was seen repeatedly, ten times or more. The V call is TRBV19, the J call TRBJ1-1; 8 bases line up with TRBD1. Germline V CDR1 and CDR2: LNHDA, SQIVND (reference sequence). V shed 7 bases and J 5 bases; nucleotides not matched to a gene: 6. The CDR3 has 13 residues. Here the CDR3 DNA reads TGTGCCAGTAAGCCGACAGGGGCTACTGAAGCTTTCTTT. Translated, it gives CASKPTGATEAFF. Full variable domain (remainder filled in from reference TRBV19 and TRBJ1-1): DGGITQSPKYLFRKEGQNVTLSCEQNLNHDAMYWYRQDPGQGLRLIYYSQIVNDFQKGDIAEGYSVSREKKESFPLTVTSAQKNPTAFYLCASKPTGATEAFFGQGTRLTVV.

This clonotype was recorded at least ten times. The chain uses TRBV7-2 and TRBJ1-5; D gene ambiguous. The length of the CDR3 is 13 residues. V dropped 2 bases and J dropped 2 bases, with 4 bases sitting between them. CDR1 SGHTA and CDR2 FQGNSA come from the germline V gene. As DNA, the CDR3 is TGTGCCAGCAGCTTAACGGGCAATCAGCCCCAGCATTTT. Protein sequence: CASSLTGNQPQHF.

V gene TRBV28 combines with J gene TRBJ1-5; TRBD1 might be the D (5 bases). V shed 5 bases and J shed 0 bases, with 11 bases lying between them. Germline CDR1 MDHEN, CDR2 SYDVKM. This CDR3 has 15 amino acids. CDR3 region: CASSGTGNSNQPQHF. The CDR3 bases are TGTGCCAGCAGTGGCACAGGTAATAGCAATCAGCCCCAGCATTTT.

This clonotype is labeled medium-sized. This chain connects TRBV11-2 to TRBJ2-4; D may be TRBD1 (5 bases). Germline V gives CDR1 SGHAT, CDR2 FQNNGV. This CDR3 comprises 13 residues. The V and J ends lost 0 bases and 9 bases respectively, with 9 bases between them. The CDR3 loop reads CASSLESQAIQYF. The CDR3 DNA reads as TGTGCCAGCAGCTTAGAATCACAGGCCATTCAGTACTTC.

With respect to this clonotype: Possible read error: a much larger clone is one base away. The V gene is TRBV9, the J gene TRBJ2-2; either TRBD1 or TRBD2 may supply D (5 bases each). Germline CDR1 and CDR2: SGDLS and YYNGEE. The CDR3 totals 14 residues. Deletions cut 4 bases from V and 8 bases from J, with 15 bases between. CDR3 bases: TGTGCCAGCAGCTCGAGGGACCGGCGAGGGGAGCTGTTTTTT. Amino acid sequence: CASSSRDRRGELFF.

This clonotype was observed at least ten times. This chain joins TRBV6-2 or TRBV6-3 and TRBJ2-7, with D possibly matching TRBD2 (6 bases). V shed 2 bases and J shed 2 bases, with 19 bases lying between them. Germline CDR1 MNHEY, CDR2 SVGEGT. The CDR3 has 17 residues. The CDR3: CASSYGFAGLKPYEQYF. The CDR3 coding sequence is TGTGCCAGCAGTTACGGTTTTGCGGGACTTAAACCCTACGAGCAGTACTTC.

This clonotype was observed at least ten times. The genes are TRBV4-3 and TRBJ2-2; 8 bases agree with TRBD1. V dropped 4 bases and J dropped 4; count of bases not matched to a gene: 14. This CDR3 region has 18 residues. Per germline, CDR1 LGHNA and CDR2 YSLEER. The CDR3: CASSLLTLQGAGTGELFF. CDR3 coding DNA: TGCGCCAGCAGCCTCTTAACCCTCCAGGGGGCGGGCACCGGGGAGCTGTTTTTT.

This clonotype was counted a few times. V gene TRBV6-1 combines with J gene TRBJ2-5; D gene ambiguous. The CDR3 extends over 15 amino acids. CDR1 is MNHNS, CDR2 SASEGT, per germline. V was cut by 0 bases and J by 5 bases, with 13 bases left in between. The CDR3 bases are TGTGCCAGCAGTGAAGCTTCAGGTCCCCGTGAGACCCAGTACTTC. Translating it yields CASSEASGPRETQYF.

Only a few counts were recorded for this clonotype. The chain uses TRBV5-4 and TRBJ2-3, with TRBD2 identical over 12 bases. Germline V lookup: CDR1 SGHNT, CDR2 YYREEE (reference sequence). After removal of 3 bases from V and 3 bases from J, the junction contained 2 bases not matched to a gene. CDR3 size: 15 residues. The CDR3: CASSYGLAGTDTQYF. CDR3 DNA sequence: TGTGCCAGCAGCTACGGACTAGCGGGAACAGATACGCAGTATTTT.

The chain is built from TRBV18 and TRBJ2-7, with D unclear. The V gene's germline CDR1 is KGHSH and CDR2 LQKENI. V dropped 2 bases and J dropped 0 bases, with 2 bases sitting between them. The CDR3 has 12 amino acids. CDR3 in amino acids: CASSPSSYEQYF. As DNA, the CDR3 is TGTGCCAGCTCACCAAGCTCCTACGAGCAGTACTTC. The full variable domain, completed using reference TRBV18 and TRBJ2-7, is NAGVMQNPRHLVRRRGQEARLRCSPMKGHSHVYWYRQLPEEGLKFMVYLQKENIIDESGMPKERFSAEFPKEGPSILRIQQVVRGDSAAYFCASSPSSYEQYFGPGTRLTVT.

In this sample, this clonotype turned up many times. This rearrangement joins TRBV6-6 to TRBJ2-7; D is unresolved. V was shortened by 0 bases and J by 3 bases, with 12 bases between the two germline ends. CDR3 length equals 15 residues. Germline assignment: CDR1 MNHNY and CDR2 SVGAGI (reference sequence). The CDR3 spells CASSYSMQAVYEQYF. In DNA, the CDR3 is TGTGCCAGCAGTTACTCGATGCAGGCTGTCTACGAGCAGTACTTC.

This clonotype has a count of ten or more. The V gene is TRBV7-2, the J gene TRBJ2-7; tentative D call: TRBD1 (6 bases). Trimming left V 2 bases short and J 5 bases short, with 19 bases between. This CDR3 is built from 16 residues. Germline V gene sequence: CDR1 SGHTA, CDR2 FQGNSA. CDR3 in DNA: TGTGCCAGCAGCTTACCGACAGGAGGACGGAGCGACGAGCAGTACTTC. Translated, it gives CASSLPTGGRSDEQYF.

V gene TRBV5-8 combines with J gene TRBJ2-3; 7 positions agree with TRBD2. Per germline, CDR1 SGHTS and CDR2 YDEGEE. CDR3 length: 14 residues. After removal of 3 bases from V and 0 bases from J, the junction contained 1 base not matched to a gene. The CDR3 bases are TGTGCCAGCAGCTCCGGGGGGAGCACAGATACGCAGTATTTT. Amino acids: CASSSGGSTDTQYF.